Here is one T cell receptor (beta chain) with its context. In the PCR, 60 Vbeta and 13 Jbeta primers were used. Clones were sequenced by immunoSEQ multiplex PCR, and TCRdb holds only the in-frame ones, with some missing. Of more than 95,000 clones listed, about 81% are singletons. The data derive from a study of cytomegalovirus exposure and HLA in healthy donors. The junction had 4 bases not matched to a gene; V was cut back by 5 bases and J by 1 base. The germline gives CDR1 SNHLY, CDR2 FYNNEI. This CDR3 is built from 15 residues. Whereas donors were nominally healthy upon sampling, unrecorded immune exposures were probable.

This sequence was found in a woman aged 25 to 39 in good health and CMV-seronegative. The chain couples TRBV2 to TRBJ1-5, with 8 bases identical to TRBD1. The sequencing sample was made of PBMCs. The CDR3 sequence is CASSRGQVSNQPQHF. CDR3 nucleotides: TGTGCCAGCAGTAGGGGACAGGTGAGCAATCAGCCCCAGCATTTT. Full variable domain (outside the CDR3, taken from reference TRBV2 and TRBJ1-5): EPEVTQTPSHQVTQMGQEVILRCVPISNHLYFYWYRQILGQKVEFLVSFYNNEISEKSEIFDDQFSVERPDGSNFTLKIRSTKLEDSAMYFCASSRGQVSNQPQHFGDGTRLSIL.